This T cell receptor beta chain was captured in a study of early T cells in non-severe SARS-CoV-2 infection (dated by TCRdb to the early 2020s). Study-wide context: Because TCR sequencing relied on bulk RNA taken from unsorted whole blood, pairing of alpha and beta chains was not possible.

The library was made by 5' RACE. Sequencing used a NextSeq 500. In the TCR library protocol, unique molecular identifiers were attached to individual cDNA molecules to correct for PCR bias and sequencing error. Sequencing covered both TCR alpha and beta chains, and within each sample the abundances of alpha and beta sequences were tightly co-correlated. The paper's data handling went like this. Decombinator V4 was used to annotate TCR sequences for V gene, J gene and CDR3. TCRs were defined as expanded if a significant change between any two time points was detected under a Poisson model with p below 0.0001. TCR abundances were normalised to the total number of TCRs sequenced in each sample and reported as counts per million. MAIT TCRs were defined by TRAV1-2 paired with TRAJ12, TRAJ20 or TRAJ33, and iNKT TCRs by TRAV10 paired with TRAJ18. A search of VDJdb, accessed on 1 November 2021, was run for TCRs annotated to CMV, EBV and SARS-CoV-2, with TCRs annotated for multiple antigens excluded. Clones were called with MiXCR by TCRdb after fastp trimmed the public reads at Q25, and only in-frame beta chains were retained. Each record represents a unique CDR3 protein, reported with the most common genes and DNA among its rows. For this entry, the V and J calls and clone size follow TCRdb and not the study's own pipeline. This sample gives 40,000 to 60,000 distinct CDR3 sequences in total; about 6% of them show up just once. The ten top clones hold about 2.7% of the sample.

This clonotype came up many times. It lacks a known antigen. No clone much larger than this one lies a single base away; base qualities are absent. This was a case-control study nested in a cohort of healthcare workers in London, UK, who had nasopharyngeal swab PCR tests and blood samples taken every week. Healthcare workers were enrolled in the week of the UK lockdown, from 23 to 31 March 2020, and were followed every week for up to roughly 15 weeks. The CDR3, from cysteine to phenylalanine, totals 15 residues. Only the CDR3 portion is preserved as DNA: 45 bases, with reading frame beginning at the first base. V lost 6 bases and J lost 7 bases, and the count of bases not matched to a germline gene is 10. Results the study describes overall, beyond this receptor: Matching against VDJdb was skewed toward anti-spike CD8 responses, likely underestimated virus-specific expansions, and missed private and CD4 specificities.

This material consisted of whole blood, taken at baseline. The sequence joins TRBV12-3 or TRBV12-4 to TRBJ2-1, with 9 middle bases fitting TRBD1. The clonotype comes from an adult who was a healthcare worker with PCR-confirmed SARS-CoV-2 infection or an uninfected control (not recorded which). The CDR3 corresponds to CASSPIGTGKNEQFF. The nucleotides read TGTGCCAGCAGCCCGATTGGGACAGGGAAAAATGAGCAGTTCTTC.